The clone carrying this TCR beta chain turned up a few times. Its target is not known. What was amplified from RNA transcripts were TCR beta CDR3 regions. First-round RT-PCR of the TCR CDR3 relied on the HTBI primer set. TCRdb called the multiplex PCR reads again in MiXCR, with one record for every CDR3 protein. Among some 460,000 distinct CDR3 sequences listed, 15% to 18% were seen once. CDR3 length: 15 amino acids. The germline gives CDR1 DFQATT, CDR2 SNEGSKA (reference sequence). V was cut by 6 bases and J by 0 bases, with 18 bases left in between. This sample stems from a study of T cells in Graves' hyperthyroidism and ophthalmopathy. Overall study findings and caveats: Blood shared most expanded thyroid clonotypes above 0.001.

Patients were excluded for uncontrolled infection, other autoimmune disease, pregnancy or lactation. Approximately 9.3 ml of fresh peripheral blood supplied the PBMCs. The rearrangement links TRBV20-1 to TRBJ2-7; unclear D gene. The source of this sequence is a woman aged 18-35 years with Graves' hyperthyroidism. Material for sequencing was blood. CDR3 in amino acids: CSAQTSSHSSYEQYF. The CDR3 DNA follows: TGCAGTGCCCAGACGTCCAGCCATAGCTCCTACGAGCAGTACTTC.